This T cell receptor (beta chain) stems from a study of shared clonotypes between healthy human individuals. About this clone itself: Its antigen is unidentified. Other DNA sequences of this sample code for an identical CDR3.

Clones were read by immunoSEQ multiplex PCR, and TCRdb kept only the in-frame ones, dropping some. The profile covers some 700,000 clones, with less than 95% appearing a single time and 30% to 35% taken by the ten largest. The healthy adult donors were HIV-negative and reported no recent acute infections or vaccinations. The study's findings and limits: Relative to memory subsets, naive subsets generally showed larger estimated richness. Compared with clonotypes that all four donors shared, non-shared clonotypes had lower generation probabilities. With a handful of donors compared, around 5% of naive CD4 clonotypes were shared.

The source material was memory CD8+ T cells from PBMCs. The subset was: CD45RO+ cells pooled with CCR7-negative TemRA cells. This TCR was sampled from a man aged 18 to 35 in good health. Some clones in this sample may be carry-over from other donors' samples.

The CDR3 coding sequence is TGTGCCAGCAGCGTTGGGACTACGAACACCGGGGAGCTGTTTTTT. Translated, it gives CASSVGTTNTGELFF. The V gene is TRBV9, the J gene TRBJ2-2, with 7 bases that match TRBD2. Germline-derived CDR1 and CDR2 are SGDLS and YYNGEE. V lost 2 bases, J lost 0 bases, and 1 base stayed unmatched. This CDR3 contains 15 residues.